This passage covers 3 T cell receptor beta chains from one sample sequenced in a study of Ad26.COV2.S vaccination and SARS-CoV-2 variants. As to treatment: around 19 received Ad26.COV2.S at low or high dose, single or two shots; 5 received placebo; per-sample allocation not given. Each sample was drawn 63 days after the first injection (of vaccine or placebo). Sequenced by immunoSEQ multiplex PCR; TCRdb stores in-frame clones only, minus some. The data hold about 440,000 clones, with 90% observed a single time. The sequenced sample was peripheral blood, obtained in a trial of Ad26.COV2.S vaccine versus placebo. The source of these receptors is a person aged 18-65 years who received the Ad26.COV2.S COVID-19 vaccine or a placebo.

This clone turned up a few times. This chain links TRBV6-1 with TRBJ2-2; D is undetermined. Trimming left V 2 bases short and J 5 bases short, with 9 bases between. The CDR3 consists of 14 residues. Looked up from germline, CDR1 is MNHNS and CDR2 is SASEGT. CDR3 DNA: TGTGCCAGCAGTGAATCGTCACGTACCGGGGAGCTGTTTTTT. This gives the protein CASSESSRTGELFF.

V and J are TRBV7-2 and TRBJ2-5; D possibly corresponds to TRBD2 (5 bases). The germline gives CDR1 SGHTA, CDR2 FQGNSA. CDR3 length: 16 amino acids. Trimming took 1 base from V and 4 from J, leaving 16 bases between them. CDR3 amino acids: CASSLGPGLGAETQYF. DNA for the CDR3: TGTGCCAGCAGCTTAGGGCCCGGACTCGGCGCAGAGACCCAGTACTTC.

The chain links TRBV7-2 to TRBJ2-2; D is unresolved. V lost 5 bases and J lost 0, with 13 bases in between. Germline CDR1 reads SGHTA; CDR2 reads FQGNSA. The CDR3 runs 16 residues. The CDR3 coding sequence is TGTGCCAGCAGCACACAGAGTATAGCGAACACCGGGGAGCTGTTTTTT. This codes for CASSTQSIANTGELFF.